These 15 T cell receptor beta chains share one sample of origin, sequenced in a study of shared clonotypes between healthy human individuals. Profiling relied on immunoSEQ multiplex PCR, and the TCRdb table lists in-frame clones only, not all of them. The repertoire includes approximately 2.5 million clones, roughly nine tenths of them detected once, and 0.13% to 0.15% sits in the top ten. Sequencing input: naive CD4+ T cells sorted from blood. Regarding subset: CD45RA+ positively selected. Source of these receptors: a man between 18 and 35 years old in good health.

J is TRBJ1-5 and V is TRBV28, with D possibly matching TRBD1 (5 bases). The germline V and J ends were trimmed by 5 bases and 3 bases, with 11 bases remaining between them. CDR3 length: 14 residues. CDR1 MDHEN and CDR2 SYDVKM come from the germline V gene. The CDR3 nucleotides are TGTGCCAGCAGTCTCGGACAATTCAATCAGCCCCAGCATTTT. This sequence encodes CASSLGQFNQPQHF.

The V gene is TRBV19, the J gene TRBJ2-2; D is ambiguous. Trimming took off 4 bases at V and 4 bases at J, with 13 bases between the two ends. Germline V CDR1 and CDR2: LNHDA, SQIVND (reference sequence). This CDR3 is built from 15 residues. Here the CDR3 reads CASSRDKSATGELFF. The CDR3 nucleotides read TGTGCCAGTAGTAGAGACAAATCAGCCACCGGGGAGCTGTTTTTT.

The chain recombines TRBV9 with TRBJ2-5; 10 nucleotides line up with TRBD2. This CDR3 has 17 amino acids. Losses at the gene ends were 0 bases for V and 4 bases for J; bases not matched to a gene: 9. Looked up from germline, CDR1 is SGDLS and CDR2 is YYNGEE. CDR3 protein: CASSVGWISGGRETQYF. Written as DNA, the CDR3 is TGTGCCAGCAGCGTAGGATGGATTAGCGGGGGGAGAGAGACCCAGTACTTC.

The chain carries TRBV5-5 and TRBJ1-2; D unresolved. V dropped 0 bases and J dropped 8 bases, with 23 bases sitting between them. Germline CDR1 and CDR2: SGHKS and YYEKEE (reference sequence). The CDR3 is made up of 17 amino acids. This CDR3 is CASSLVVQPLNLPGYTF. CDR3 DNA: TGTGCCAGCAGCTTGGTTGTGCAGCCATTGAACCTCCCCGGCTACACCTTC.

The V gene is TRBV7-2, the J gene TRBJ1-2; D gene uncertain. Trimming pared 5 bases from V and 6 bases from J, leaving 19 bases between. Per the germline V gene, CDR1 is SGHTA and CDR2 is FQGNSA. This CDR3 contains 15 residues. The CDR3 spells CASSPPGPTENGYTF. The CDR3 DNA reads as TGTGCCAGCAGCCCCCCGGGCCCCACAGAGAATGGCTACACCTTC.

The CDR3 DNA reads as TGTGCCAGCAGCTTAGAAGGACTAGTAGGGTCCAAGACCCAGTACTTC. Residues: CASSLEGLVGSKTQYF. The chain is built from TRBV11-2 and TRBJ2-5; 7 bases line up with TRBD2. V gave up 0 bases and J gave up 6 bases; unmatched junction bases: 10. This CDR3 spans 16 amino acids. Germline CDR1 reads SGHAT; CDR2 reads FQNNGV. Filled out from reference TRBV11-2 and TRBJ2-5, the complete variable domain reads EAGVAQSPRYKIIEKRQSVAFWCNPISGHATLYWYQQILGQGPKLLIQFQNNGVVDDSQLPKDRFSAERLKGVDSTLKIQPAKLEDSAVYLCASSLEGLVGSKTQYFGPGTRLLVL.

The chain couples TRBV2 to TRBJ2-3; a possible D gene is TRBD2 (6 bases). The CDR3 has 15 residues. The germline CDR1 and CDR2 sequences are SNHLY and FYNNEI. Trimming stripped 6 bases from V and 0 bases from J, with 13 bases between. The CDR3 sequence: CASSPGLLSTDTQYF. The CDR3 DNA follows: TGTGCCAGCAGCCCGGGACTCCTTAGCACAGATACGCAGTATTTT.

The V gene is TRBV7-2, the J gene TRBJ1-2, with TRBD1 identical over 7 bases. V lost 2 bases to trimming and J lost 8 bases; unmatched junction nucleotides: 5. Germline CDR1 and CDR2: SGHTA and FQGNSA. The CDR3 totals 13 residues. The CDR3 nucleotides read TGTGCCAGCAGCTTACAGGGGGGAGGCGGCTACACCTTC. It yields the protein CASSLQGGGGYTF.

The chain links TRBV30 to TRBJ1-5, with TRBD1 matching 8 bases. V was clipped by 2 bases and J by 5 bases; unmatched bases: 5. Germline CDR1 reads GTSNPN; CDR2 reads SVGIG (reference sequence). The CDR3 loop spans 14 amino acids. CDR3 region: CAWSLGQGHQPQHF. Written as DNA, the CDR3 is TGTGCCTGGAGTCTAGGACAGGGCCATCAGCCCCAGCATTTT.

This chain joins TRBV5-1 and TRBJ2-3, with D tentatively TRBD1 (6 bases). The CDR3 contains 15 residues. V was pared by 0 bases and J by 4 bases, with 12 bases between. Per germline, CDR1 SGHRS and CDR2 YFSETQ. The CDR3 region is CASSLDPGVPDTQYF. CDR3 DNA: TGCGCCAGCAGCTTGGATCCAGGGGTTCCAGATACGCAGTATTTT.

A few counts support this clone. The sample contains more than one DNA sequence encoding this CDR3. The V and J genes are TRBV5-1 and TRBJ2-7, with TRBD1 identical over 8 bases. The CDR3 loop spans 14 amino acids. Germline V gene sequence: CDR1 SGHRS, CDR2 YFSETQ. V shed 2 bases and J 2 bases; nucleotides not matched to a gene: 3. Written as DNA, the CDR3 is TGCGCCAGCAGCTTCGGACAGGGTCCCTACGAGCAGTACTTC. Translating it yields CASSFGQGPYEQYF.

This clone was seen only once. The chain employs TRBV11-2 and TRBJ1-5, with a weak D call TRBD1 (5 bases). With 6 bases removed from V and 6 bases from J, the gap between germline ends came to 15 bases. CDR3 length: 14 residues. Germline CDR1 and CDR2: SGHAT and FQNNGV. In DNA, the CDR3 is TGTGCCAGCAGTATTTCGGGGGTGGGTCAGCCCCAGCATTTT. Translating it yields CASSISGVGQPQHF.

Here the CDR3 reads CASSQVDRDNEKLFF. The CDR3 nucleotides read TGTGCCAGCAGCCAGGTTGACAGGGATAATGAAAAACTGTTTTTT. The V gene is TRBV4-2, the J gene TRBJ1-4; 7 nucleotides align to TRBD1. J lost 4 bases, V lost 3 bases, and 5 bases had no gene match. This CDR3 comprises 15 residues. Germline CDR1 is LGHNA and CDR2 is YNFKEQ.

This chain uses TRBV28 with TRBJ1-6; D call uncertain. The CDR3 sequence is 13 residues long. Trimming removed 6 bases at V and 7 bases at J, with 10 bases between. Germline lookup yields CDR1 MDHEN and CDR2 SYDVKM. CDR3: CASSLPQNSPLHF. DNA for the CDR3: TGTGCCAGCAGCCTTCCCCAAAATTCACCCCTCCACTTT.

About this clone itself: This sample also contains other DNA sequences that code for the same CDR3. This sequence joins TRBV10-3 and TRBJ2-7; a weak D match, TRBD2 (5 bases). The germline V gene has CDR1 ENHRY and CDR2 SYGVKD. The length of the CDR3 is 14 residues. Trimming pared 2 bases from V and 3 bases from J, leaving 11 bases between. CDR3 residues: CAISESASSYEQYF. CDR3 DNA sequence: TGTGCCATCAGTGAGAGCGCTAGCAGCTACGAGCAGTACTTC.